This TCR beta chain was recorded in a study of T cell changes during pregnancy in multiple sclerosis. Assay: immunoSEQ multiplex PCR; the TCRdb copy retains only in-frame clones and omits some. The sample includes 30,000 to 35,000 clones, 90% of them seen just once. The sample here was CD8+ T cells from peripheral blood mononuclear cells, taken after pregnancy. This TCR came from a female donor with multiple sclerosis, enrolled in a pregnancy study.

CDR3 in DNA: TGTGCCAGCAGTTCTTACTACGAGCAGTACTTC. Translation gives CASSSYYEQYF. The V gene is TRBV27, the J gene TRBJ2-7; D is unresolved. Germline V gene sequence: CDR1 MNHEY, CDR2 SMNVEV (reference sequence). Trimming shortened V by 4 bases and J by 3 bases, and 4 bases separated the two germline ends. This CDR3 spans 11 amino acids.